A single sample gave rise to the 8 T cell receptor beta chains below, sequenced in a study of liver allograft versus peripheral blood T cells. Overall study: The authors compared T cell receptor repertoires in transplanted livers with recipients' peripheral blood repertoires.

TCRdb re-derived calls from the reads in MiXCR, one entry per CDR3 protein. The table records almost 900 distinct CDR3 sequences, 16% of them present only once. The receptors here all came from a human patient who had a liver transplant. Some T cells here may be from the graft donor.

In this sample, this clonotype turned up a few times. This chain links TRBV30 with TRBJ2-5; TRBD2 matches at 9 bases. J gave up 4 bases and V 4 bases, and 10 bases lay outside the gene matches. The CDR3 runs to 15 residues. Germline V CDR1 and CDR2: GTSNPN, SVGIG (reference sequence). The CDR3 here is CAWTEGLAGRETQYF. The CDR3 DNA sequence: TGTGCCTGGACCGAGGGGCTAGCGGGACGAGAGACCCAGTACTTC.

Within the sample, this clonotype is large (0.1 to 1%). V gene TRBV7-2 combines with J gene TRBJ2-7; no clear D gene. V gave up 4 bases and J gave up 0 bases, with 10 bases separating them. Germline-derived CDR1 and CDR2 are SGHTA and FQGNSA. This CDR3 has 14 amino acids. The CDR3 is CASSSRISSYEQYF. CDR3 in DNA: TGTGCCAGCAGCTCACGCATTAGCTCCTACGAGCAGTACTTC.

With respect to this clonotype: A far larger clone lies a single base away; this is likely a read error. The chain employs TRBV6-1 and TRBJ1-2; 7 bases agree with TRBD1. V dropped 3 bases and J dropped 7; count of bases not matched to a gene: 8. This CDR3 is 14 amino acids long. Germline CDR1 is MNHNS and CDR2 is SASEGT. CDR3: CASSESLTGFGYTF. CDR3 coding DNA: TGTGCCAGCAGTGAGTCACTGACAGGGTTTGGCTACACCTTC.

This clonotype has a handful of counts. This chain joins TRBV2 and TRBJ1-5, with 9 bases that match TRBD1. Losses at the gene ends were 5 bases for V and 6 bases for J; bases not matched to a gene: 8. In germline, CDR1 is SNHLY, CDR2 FYNNEI. This CDR3 is 15 amino acids long. The CDR3 is CASSPTGGSRQPQHF. CDR3 DNA: TGTGCCAGCAGTCCGACAGGGGGGTCACGTCAGCCCCAGCATTTT.

By sample fraction, this clonotype is large. The chain couples TRBV6-5 to TRBJ1-4; the match to TRBD1 covers 7 bases. Per the germline V gene, CDR1 is MNHEY and CDR2 is SVGAGI. This CDR3 has 17 residues. The V gene end was trimmed by 5 bases and the J gene end by 6 bases; junction bases not matched to a gene: 15. This CDR3 is CASSQRDLLRGHEKLFF. CDR3 coding DNA: TGTGCCAGCAGTCAACGGGACCTCCTGAGGGGGCATGAAAAACTGTTTTTT.

Judged by abundance, this clonotype is medium-sized. The chain couples TRBV30 to TRBJ1-2; 7 nucleotides match TRBD1. CDR1 GTSNPN and CDR2 SVGIG come from the germline V gene (reference sequence). The length of the CDR3 is 12 residues. V was pared by 2 bases and J by 8 bases, with 5 bases of the junction left unmatched. CDR3 protein: CAWSRGPQGYTF. CDR3 nucleotide sequence: TGTGCCTGGAGTAGGGGGCCCCAGGGCTACACCTTC.

The sample holds a few counts of this clonotype. J is TRBJ1-1 and V is TRBV20-1; D not certain. The germline gives CDR1 DFQATT, CDR2 SNEGSKA (reference sequence). The CDR3 has 14 residues. The V end lost 6 bases, the J end lost 5 bases, and 19 bases lay between the germline ends. CDR3 bases: TGCAGTGCCTTTCCGACCAACTGGGCGACTGAAGCTTTCTTT. It specifies CSAFPTNWATEAFF.

Worth noting for this clonotype: This likely reflects a read error, since a far larger clone is one base away. The J gene is TRBJ1-4, the V gene TRBV5-6; D is uncertain. Germline V CDR1 and CDR2: SGHDT, YYEEEE. The CDR3 is made up of 16 amino acids. CDR3 in DNA: TGTGCCAGCAGCTTGTCTCGGGAAACAACTAATGATAAACTGTTTTTT. It codes for CASSLSRETTNDKLFF.